This T cell receptor (beta chain) is from a study of radiation and T cells in renal cell carcinoma. A word on this clone: Its antigen is unidentified.

Whole-study results and caveats: Top tumor clonotypes rose in blood 2 weeks post-radiation, then contracted.

TCRdb keeps only in-frame clones here, not all; method: immunoSEQ multiplex PCR. The sample lists 130,000 to 150,000 clones, 88% seen once, with about 11% in the top ten. The V end lost 0 bases, the J end lost 2 bases, and 7 bases lay between the germline ends. Germline V gene sequence: CDR1 SGHTA, CDR2 FQGNSA. This CDR3 has 15 amino acids. As for time point: baseline pretreatment blood. Treatment described: 15 Gy SBRT to primary tumor, nephrectomy 4 weeks later. The material sequenced was blood, taken from a patient whose treatment included radiotherapy and nephrectomy. The chain employs TRBV7-2 and TRBJ1-4; D call uncertain. This receptor was obtained from a woman aged 50 to 65 with renal cell carcinoma. CDR3 DNA sequence: TGTGCCAGCAGCTTAGCAGGAGGTACTAATGAAAAACTGTTTTTT. Protein: CASSLAGGTNEKLFF.